These 9 T cell receptor beta chains came from one sample sequenced in a study of identical twins. TCRdb re-called the 5' RACE reads through MiXCR, storing one row per CDR3 protein. The sample contains some 500,000 distinct CDR3 sequences, just under 10% of which appear only once. These data were also filed under a second study, of yellow fever vaccine responses in identical twins.

Specimen: PBMCs. Receptors originate from a woman in her late teens or twenties in good health.

This clonotype has only a few counts. This chain joins TRBV29-1 and TRBJ2-1; 9 bases agree with TRBD2. The V segment lost 4 bases and the J segment 8 bases; nucleotides outside the gene matches: 18. This CDR3 has 17 amino acids. The germline V gene has CDR1 SQVTM and CDR2 ANQGSEA. As DNA, the CDR3 is TGCAGCGTTGGATTGAAGCCTAGCGGGATTCGTCAACATGAGCAGTTCTTC. Protein sequence: CSVGLKPSGIRQHEQFF.

This sequence joins TRBV7-8 and TRBJ2-7, with 8 positions matching TRBD1. The CDR3 totals 16 residues. The trim removed 2 bases at V and 0 bases at J, leaving 6 bases unmatched. The germline V gene has CDR1 SGHVS and CDR2 FQNEAQ. CDR3: CASSLTTGTGSYEQYF. The CDR3 DNA reads as TGTGCCAGCAGCTTAACCACCGGGACAGGCTCCTACGAGCAGTACTTC.

Many counts were recorded for this clonotype. The genes are TRBV5-1 and TRBJ2-1, with D perhaps assigned TRBD1 or TRBD2 (5 bases each). The CDR3 has 11 residues. V dropped 4 bases and J dropped 12 bases, with 11 bases sitting between them. Germline-derived CDR1 and CDR2 are SGHRS and YFSETQ. CDR3 loop: CASSRGTGQFF. The CDR3 bases are TGCGCCAGCAGCCGGGGCACGGGGCAGTTCTTC.

This clonotype was observed a handful of times. The V gene is TRBV3-1, the J gene TRBJ2-4; D unresolved. V lost 1 base and J 1 base, leaving 14 bases between the germline ends. Germline CDR1 is LGHDT and CDR2 is YNNKEL (reference sequence). The length of the CDR3 is 17 residues. The CDR3 here is CASSQAGSRRAKNIQYF. The CDR3 coding sequence is TGTGCCAGCAGCCAAGCCGGTTCCCGACGGGCCAAAAACATTCAGTACTTC.

CDR3: CASSGARTGQETQYF. CDR3 nucleotide sequence: TGCGCCAGCAGCGGGGCCCGGACAGGCCAAGAGACCCAGTACTTC. The chain is built from TRBV5-1 and TRBJ2-5; 7 positions match TRBD1. The length of the CDR3 is 15 residues. The germline gives CDR1 SGHRS, CDR2 YFSETQ. J lost 1 base, V lost 4 bases, and 7 bases had no gene match.

This clonotype was counted between two and nine times. Here the CDR3 reads CASSYDIADTQYF. CDR3 bases: TGTGCCAGCAGTTATGACATTGCAGATACGCAGTATTTT. This chain links TRBV2 with TRBJ2-3; D uncertain. V lost 5 bases to trimming and J lost 4 bases, with 10 bases between them. Germline assignment: CDR1 SNHLY and CDR2 FYNNEI. This CDR3 is built from 13 residues. Full variable domain (outside the CDR3, taken from reference TRBV2 and TRBJ2-3): EPEVTQTPSHQVTQMGQEVILRCVPISNHLYFYWYRQILGQKVEFLVSFYNNEISEKSEIFDDQFSVERPDGSNFTLKIRSTKLEDSAMYFCASSYDIADTQYFGPGTRLTVL.

This clonotype was seen many times. The CDR3 DNA reads as TGTGCCAGCAGCCAAGAGGGGGGACTAGTTCTCTATGAGCAGTTCTTC. This translates into CASSQEGGLVLYEQFF. The genes are TRBV3-1 and TRBJ2-1; 8 bases match TRBD2. Germline lookup yields CDR1 LGHDT and CDR2 YNNKEL (reference sequence). The length of the CDR3 is 16 residues. With 0 bases clipped from V and 8 bases from J, the junction kept 9 bases outside the gene matches.

This clonotype was detected a few times. V usage is TRBV29-1 and J usage is TRBJ2-7; the D is unclear. Germline-derived CDR1 and CDR2 are SQVTM and ANQGSEA. Trimming took off 3 bases at V and 3 bases at J, with 6 bases between the two ends. The length of the CDR3 is 11 residues. The CDR3 loop is CSVEWGYEQYF. DNA for the CDR3: TGCAGCGTTGAGTGGGGCTACGAGCAGTACTTC.

This clonotype was picked up a small number of times. The chain joins TRBV19 to TRBJ2-2; D possibly uses TRBD1 or TRBD2 (5 bases each). This CDR3 is 14 amino acids long. Germline assignment: CDR1 LNHDA and CDR2 SQIVND (reference sequence). Trimming left V 2 bases short and J 8 bases short, with 12 bases between. CDR3 nucleotides: TGTGCCAGTAGTATAACCGGGACCCAGGGGGAGCTGTTTTTT. This gives the protein CASSITGTQGELFF. The full variable domain, completed using reference TRBV19 and TRBJ2-2, is DGGITQSPKYLFRKEGQNVTLSCEQNLNHDAMYWYRQDPGQGLRLIYYSQIVNDFQKGDIAEGYSVSREKKESFPLTVTSAQKNPTAFYLCASSITGTQGELFFGEGSRLTVL.